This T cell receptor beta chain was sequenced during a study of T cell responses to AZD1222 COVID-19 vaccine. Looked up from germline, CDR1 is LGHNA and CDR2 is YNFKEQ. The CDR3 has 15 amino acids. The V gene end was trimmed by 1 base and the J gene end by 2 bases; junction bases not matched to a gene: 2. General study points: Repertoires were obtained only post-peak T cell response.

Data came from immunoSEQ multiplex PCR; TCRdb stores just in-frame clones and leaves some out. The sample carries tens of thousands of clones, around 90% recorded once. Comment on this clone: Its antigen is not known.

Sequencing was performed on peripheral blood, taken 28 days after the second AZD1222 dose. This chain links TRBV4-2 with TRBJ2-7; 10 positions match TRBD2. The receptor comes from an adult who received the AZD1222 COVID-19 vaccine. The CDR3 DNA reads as TGTGCCAGCAGCCAAGCGACTAGCGGGCCCTACGAGCAGTACTTC. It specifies CASSQATSGPYEQYF.